The T cell receptor beta chain described here comes from a study of T cell responses to AZD1222 COVID-19 vaccine. General study results and limits: Among the donors, most were white British and more were female, and clonal diversity was possibly underestimated. Along spike, vaccine-associated CD4 TCRs were found throughout, with dominance at 160-218 and 743-854.

This clone appeared once. What it binds is not known. The CDR3 extends over 16 amino acids. The germline gives CDR1 SGHTA, CDR2 FQGNSA. After removal of 0 bases from V and 8 bases from J, the junction contained 6 bases not matched to a gene. TCRdb's copy holds only in-frame clones and misses some; the assay was immunoSEQ multiplex PCR. In the table there are about 100,000 clones, about nine tenths of which are singletons. The sequence derives from an adult in good health. The chain combines TRBV7-2 with TRBJ2-1; 11 positions match TRBD2. The sequencing used peripheral blood, collected on day 0 of AZD1222 vaccination. DNA for the CDR3: TGTGCCAGCAGCTTAGCGGTAGCGGGGGGGCTCTATGAGCAGTTCTTC. The encoded protein is CASSLAVAGGLYEQFF.